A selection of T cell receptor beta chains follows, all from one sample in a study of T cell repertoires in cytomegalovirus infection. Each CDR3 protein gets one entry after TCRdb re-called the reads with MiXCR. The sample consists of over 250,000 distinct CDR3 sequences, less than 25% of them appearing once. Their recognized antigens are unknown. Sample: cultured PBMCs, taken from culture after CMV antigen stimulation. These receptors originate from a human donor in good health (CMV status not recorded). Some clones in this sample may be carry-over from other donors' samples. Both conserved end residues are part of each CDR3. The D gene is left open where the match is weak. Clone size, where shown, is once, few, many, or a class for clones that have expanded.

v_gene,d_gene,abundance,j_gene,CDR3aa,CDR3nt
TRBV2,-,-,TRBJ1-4,CASEDPEGGEKLFF,TGTGCCAGCGAGGACCCCGAGGGGGGTGAAAAACTGTTTTTT
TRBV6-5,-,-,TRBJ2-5,CASRPRPGGETQYF,TGTGCCAGCAGACCTAGGCCAGGTGGGGAGACCCAGTACTTC
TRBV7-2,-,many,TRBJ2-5,CATSRSGIQETQYF,TGTGCCACCTCTCGGTCGGGGATCCAAGAGACCCAGTACTTC
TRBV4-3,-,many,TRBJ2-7,CASSQDNGYEQYF,TGCGCCAGCAGCCAAGATAACGGTTACGAGCAGTACTTC
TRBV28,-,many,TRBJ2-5,CASSQLPETQYF,TGTGCCAGCAGTCAGCTCCCAGAGACCCAGTACTTC
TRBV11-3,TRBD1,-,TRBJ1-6,CASSPGTGGAYNSPLHF,TGTGCCAGCAGCCCGGGGACAGGGGGCGCCTATAATTCACCCCTCCACTTT
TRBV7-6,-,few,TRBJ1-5,CASSLAHVNQPQHF,TGTGCCAGCAGCTTAGCGCACGTCAATCAGCCCCAGCATTTT
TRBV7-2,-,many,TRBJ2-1,CASSKGGNFDEQFF,TGTGCCAGCAGCAAAGGAGGCAATTTCGATGAGCAGTTCTTC
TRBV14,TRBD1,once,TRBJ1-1,CASSNRGAAEAFF,TGTGCCAGCAGCAACAGGGGTGCGGCTGAAGCTTTCTTT
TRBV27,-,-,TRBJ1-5,CASALQGSNQPQHF,TGTGCCAGCGCTCTTCAGGGTAGCAATCAGCCCCAGCATTTT
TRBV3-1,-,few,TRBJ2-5,CASNYRVSPIGQRETQYF,TGTGCCAGCAACTACCGGGTTTCCCCGATTGGTCAAAGAGAGACCCAGTACTTC
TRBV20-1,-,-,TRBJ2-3,CSASPPGTDTQYF,TGCAGTGCTTCCCCCCCGGGGACGGATACGCAGTATTTT
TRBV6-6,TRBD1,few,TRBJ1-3,CASSYPIGQGKSGNTIYF,TGTGCCAGCAGTTATCCTATTGGACAGGGGAAATCTGGAAACACCATATATTTT
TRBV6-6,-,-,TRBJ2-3,CASSYRAAVDTQYF,TGTGCCAGCAGTTATCGGGCCGCTGTGGATACGCAGTATTTT
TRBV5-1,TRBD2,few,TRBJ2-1,CATKTLAGGPNEQFF,TGCGCCACCAAGACATTAGCGGGAGGGCCCAATGAGCAGTTCTTC
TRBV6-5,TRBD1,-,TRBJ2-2,CASSKTPGQGTGELFF,TGTGCCAGCAGTAAGACCCCGGGACAGGGTACCGGGGAGCTGTTTTTT
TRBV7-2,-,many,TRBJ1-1,CASPPMGALNTEAFF,TGTGCCAGCCCCCCGATGGGGGCCCTCAACACTGAAGCTTTCTTT
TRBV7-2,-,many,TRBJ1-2,CASSLGQPSGSYGYTF,TGTGCCAGCAGCTTAGGCCAACCCTCTGGTAGCTATGGCTACACCTTC
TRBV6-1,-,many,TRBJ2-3,CAIRSTDTQYF,TGTGCCATCCGCAGTACAGATACGCAGTATTTT
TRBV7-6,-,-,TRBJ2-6,CASSLVGRSSGANVLTF,TGTGCCAGCAGCTTAGTCGGACGGTCCTCTGGGGCCAACGTCCTGACTTTC
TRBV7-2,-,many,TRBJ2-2,CASSPWANTGELFF,TGTGCCAGCAGCCCATGGGCGAACACCGGGGAGCTGTTTTTT
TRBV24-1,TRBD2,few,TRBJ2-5,CATGGGGLAGETQYF,TGTGCCACCGGTGGGGGCGGACTAGCGGGAGAGACCCAGTACTTC
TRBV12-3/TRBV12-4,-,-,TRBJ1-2,CASSLGTDTYGYTF,TGTGCCAGCAGTTTAGGGACAGACACCTATGGCTACACCTTC
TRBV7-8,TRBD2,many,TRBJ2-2,CASSLGSSGYTGELFF,TGTGCCAGCAGCTTAGGCTCTAGCGGATACACCGGGGAGCTGTTTTTT
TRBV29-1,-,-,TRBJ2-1,CSVEGKRWAVDEQFF,TGCAGCGTTGAAGGAAAGCGGTGGGCCGTGGATGAGCAGTTCTTC
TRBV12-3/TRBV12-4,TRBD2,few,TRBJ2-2,CASSFLAGANTGELFF,TGTGCCAGCAGTTTCCTAGCGGGAGCTAACACCGGGGAGCTGTTTTTT
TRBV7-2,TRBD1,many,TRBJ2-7,CASRMTGAKQYF,TGTGCCAGCAGGATGACAGGGGCGAAGCAGTACTTC
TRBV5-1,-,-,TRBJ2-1,CASSLAAGRRAYNEQFF,TGCGCCAGCAGCTTGGCCGCGGGGCGCAGGGCCTACAATGAGCAGTTCTTC
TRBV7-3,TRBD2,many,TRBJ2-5,CASSPIGLAGGETQYF,TGTGCCAGCAGCCCCATTGGACTAGCGGGAGGGGAGACCCAGTACTTC
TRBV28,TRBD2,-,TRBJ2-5,CASSGFGTSDVGSQYF,TGTGCCAGCAGTGGGTTCGGGACTAGCGACGTCGGATCCCAGTACTTC
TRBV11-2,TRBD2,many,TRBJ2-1,CASSGGGRGSYNEQFF,TGTGCCAGCAGCGGCGGGGGGAGGGGGTCCTACAATGAGCAGTTCTTC
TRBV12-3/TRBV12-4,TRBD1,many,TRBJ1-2,CASSLRGQGSYGYTF,TGTGCCAGCAGTTTAAGAGGACAGGGGAGCTATGGCTACACCTTC
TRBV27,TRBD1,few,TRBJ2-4,CASSTQRTGTKNIQYF,TGTGCCAGCAGTACGCAAAGGACAGGGACCAAAAACATTCAGTACTTC
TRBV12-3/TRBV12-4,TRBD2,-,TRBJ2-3,CASRASGRTDTQYF,TGTGCCAGCCGTGCTAGCGGTCGCACAGATACGCAGTATTTT
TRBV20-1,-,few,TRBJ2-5,CSARSGAETQYF,TGCAGTGCTAGGTCGGGAGCAGAGACCCAGTACTTC
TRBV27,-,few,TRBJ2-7,CASSLARAKSSYEQYF,TGTGCCAGCAGTTTGGCCAGGGCTAAAAGCTCCTACGAGCAGTACTTC
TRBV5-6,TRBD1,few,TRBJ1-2,CASSSQGQRGYGYTF,TGTGCCAGCAGCTCCCAGGGACAGCGCGGGTATGGCTACACCTTC
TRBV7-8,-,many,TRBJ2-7,CASMKGGAPEQYF,TGTGCCAGCATGAAGGGGGGGGCCCCCGAGCAGTACTTC
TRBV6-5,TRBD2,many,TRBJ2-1,CASSYAAGLYSYNEQFF,TGTGCCAGCAGTTACGCAGCGGGACTGTACTCCTACAATGAGCAGTTCTTC
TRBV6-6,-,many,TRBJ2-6,CASIFPGANVLTF,TGTGCCAGCATCTTTCCAGGGGCCAACGTCCTGACTTTC
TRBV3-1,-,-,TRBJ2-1,CASSQVTVANEQFF,TGTGCCAGCAGCCAAGTAACGGTAGCGAATGAGCAGTTCTTC
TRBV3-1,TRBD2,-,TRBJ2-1,CASSQVSGGGYNEQFF,TGTGCCAGCAGCCAAGTTAGTGGGGGAGGGTACAATGAGCAGTTCTTC
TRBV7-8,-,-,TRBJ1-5,CASSLSGFLQPQHF,TGTGCCAGCAGCTTATCAGGGTTTCTACAGCCCCAGCATTTT
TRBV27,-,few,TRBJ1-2,CASSLSVQGLNYGYTF,TGTGCCAGCAGTTTATCAGTTCAGGGGTTAAACTATGGCTACACCTTC
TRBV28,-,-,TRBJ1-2,CASATPGASAYGYTF,TGTGCCAGCGCAACCCCAGGGGCCTCGGCCTATGGCTACACCTTC
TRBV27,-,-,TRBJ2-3,CASWEGGTDTQYF,TGTGCCAGCTGGGAGGGGGGCACAGATACGCAGTATTTT
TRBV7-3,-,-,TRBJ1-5,CASSAGLGNQPQHF,TGTGCCAGCAGCGCGGGACTCGGGAATCAGCCCCAGCATTTT
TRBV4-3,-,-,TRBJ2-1,CASSQVLGSYNEQFF,TGCGCCAGCAGCCAAGTTCTGGGCTCCTACAATGAGCAGTTCTTC
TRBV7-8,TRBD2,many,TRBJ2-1,CASRPPSGSSYNEQFF,TGTGCCAGCAGACCGCCTAGCGGGAGCTCCTACAATGAGCAGTTCTTC
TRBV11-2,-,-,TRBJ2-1,CASSLFTAALNNEQFF,TGTGCCAGCAGCTTATTTACAGCAGCCCTGAACAATGAGCAGTTCTTC
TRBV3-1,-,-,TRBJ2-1,CASSQVNSPGEQFF,TGTGCCAGCAGCCAAGTAAATAGCCCCGGTGAGCAGTTCTTC
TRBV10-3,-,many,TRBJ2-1,CAIRGERLYNEQFF,TGTGCCATCAGGGGGGAGCGGTTGTACAATGAGCAGTTCTTC